What follows are 4 T cell receptor beta chains derived from one specimen sequenced in a study of T cell changes during pregnancy in multiple sclerosis. Sequencing was performed with immunoSEQ multiplex PCR; in TCRdb, only in-frame clones are kept and a portion is missing. The sample gives 40,000 or so clones, about 92% of which show up once; just over 5.5% is in the top ten. Sequenced material: CD8+ T cells from peripheral blood mononuclear cells, taken in the third trimester of pregnancy. The receptor set was obtained from a female donor with multiple sclerosis, enrolled in a pregnancy study.

The chain links TRBV11-2 to TRBJ2-7; D is ambiguous. Per germline, CDR1 SGHAT and CDR2 FQNNGV. The CDR3 contains 13 residues. V was shortened by 3 bases and J by 4 bases, with 10 bases between the two germline ends. The CDR3 DNA reads TGTGCCAGCAGCTTGGGCAGAATGTACGAGCAGTACTTC. It is translated as CASSLGRMYEQYF.

The CDR3 sequence is CASSLGNTYEQYF. The CDR3 region has the DNA TGTGCCAGCAGCTTAGGCAACACCTACGAGCAGTACTTC. This rearrangement joins TRBV13 to TRBJ2-7, with D hard to call. Trimming shortened V by 0 bases and J by 2 bases, and 5 bases separated the two germline ends. From germline, CDR1 is PRHDT and CDR2 FYEKMQ (reference sequence). This CDR3 has 13 residues. Complete variable domain (other parts from reference TRBV13 and TRBJ2-7): AAGVIQSPRHLIKEKRETATLKCYPIPRHDTVYWYQQGPGQDPQFLISFYEKMQSDKGSIPDRFSAQQFSDYHSELNMSSLELGDSALYFCASSLGNTYEQYFGPGTRLTVT.

The V gene is TRBV29-1, the J gene TRBJ2-1; TRBD1 matches at 8 bases. Germline V gene lookup returns CDR1 SQVTM and CDR2 ANQGSEA. V lost 6 bases and J lost 7; bases outside the gene matches: 2. CDR3 size: 11 residues. CDR3 in amino acids: CSVDRGNEQFF. The DNA of the CDR3 is TGCAGCGTCGACAGGGGAAATGAGCAGTTCTTC.

The genes are TRBV27 and TRBJ2-5; no reliable D call. This CDR3 spans 13 amino acids. Trimming left V 6 bases short and J 5 bases short, with 13 bases between. CDR1 is MNHEY and CDR2 is SMNVEV in the germline V gene (reference sequence). CDR3 region: CASRPSARETQYF. DNA for the CDR3: TGTGCCAGCAGACCCTCGGCGCGGGAGACCCAGTACTTC.